The table lists the clone carrying this T cell receptor beta chain with many counts. The data originate from a study of early T cells in non-severe SARS-CoV-2 infection. A single record per CDR3 protein comes from TCRdb applying MiXCR to the 5' RACE reads. The sample lists about 36,000 distinct CDR3 sequences, roughly 6.8% occurring once. Germline loops: CDR1 LGHNA, CDR2 YNFKEQ. The length of the CDR3 is 14 residues. V shed 4 bases and J shed 3 bases, with 12 bases lying between them. The sample here was whole blood, taken at baseline. This TCR was recovered from an adult who was a healthcare worker with PCR-confirmed SARS-CoV-2 infection or an uninfected control (not recorded which). The rearrangement links TRBV4-2 to TRBJ1-1; no reliable D call. This chain's CDR3 is CASSPMAGDTEAFF. The CDR3 DNA is TGTGCCAGCAGCCCCATGGCGGGAGACACTGAAGCTTTCTTT.